Following are 10 T cell receptor beta chains from one sample sequenced in a study of identical twins. TCRdb ran MiXCR on the 5' RACE reads and lists one entry per CDR3 protein. The data show about 520,000 distinct CDR3 sequences, 20% to 25% seen once. These data also formed part of another study, on T cells expressing NK-cell markers.

Material: CD4+ T cells sorted from blood. Source of these receptors: a woman under 30 in good health.

This clonotype was detected only a few times. The chain combines TRBV6-5 with TRBJ1-2; TRBD1 aligns across 9 bases. J gave up 2 bases and V 0 bases, and 10 bases lay outside the gene matches. This CDR3 region has 18 residues. Germline V CDR1 and CDR2: MNHEY, SVGAGI. Here the CDR3 reads CASSYSLQGQGSNYGYTF. The CDR3 DNA sequence: TGTGCCAGCAGTTACTCGTTACAAGGACAGGGGTCAAACTATGGCTACACCTTC.

This clonotype came up a few times. The chain links TRBV14 to TRBJ2-1, with D hard to call. The CDR3 extends over 12 amino acids. With 6 bases removed from V and 10 bases from J, the gap between germline ends came to 13 bases. CDR1 is SGHDN and CDR2 is FVKESK in the germline V gene. CDR3 amino acids: CASSHSSAEQFF. The CDR3 nucleotides read TGTGCCAGCAGTCATTCTAGTGCCGAGCAGTTCTTC.

This clonotype has a handful of counts. The genes are TRBV20-1 and TRBJ2-1, with D possibly matching TRBD2 (7 bases). Per the germline V gene, CDR1 is DFQATT and CDR2 is SNEGSKA (reference sequence). The CDR3 sequence is 14 residues long. Trimming took 3 bases from V and 4 from J, leaving 13 bases between them. CDR3 protein: CSARYGGPYNEQFF. CDR3 DNA: TGCAGTGCTAGGTACGGGGGGCCTTACAATGAGCAGTTCTTC.

In its sample, this clonotype was seen a few times. This rearrangement joins TRBV29-1 to TRBJ2-1; D is possibly TRBD1 or TRBD2 (5 bases each). This CDR3 has 15 amino acids. V was shortened by 6 bases and J by 8 bases, with 23 bases between the two germline ends. Germline V gene data show CDR1 as SQVTM and CDR2 as ANQGSEA. This CDR3 reads CSVRDRPAYIHEQFF. CDR3 nucleotides: TGCAGCGTCCGGGACCGACCCGCTTATATACATGAGCAGTTCTTC.

The chain carries TRBV4-3 and TRBJ1-4, with a weak D call TRBD1 (5 bases). Germline-derived CDR1 and CDR2 are LGHNA and YSLEER. V dropped 1 base and J dropped 5 bases, with 11 bases sitting between them. The length of the CDR3 is 15 residues. CDR3 DNA: TGCGCCAGCAGCCAAGGAGGGACGCTGAATGAAAAACTGTTTTTT. It specifies CASSQGGTLNEKLFF.

Only a few counts were recorded for this clonotype. The chain combines TRBV3-1 with TRBJ2-3; 9 bases are shared with TRBD2. With V trimmed by 0 bases and J by 10 bases, 11 bases remained unmatched. The germline V gene has CDR1 LGHDT and CDR2 YNNKEL (reference sequence). The CDR3 contains 16 residues. CDR3 amino acids: CASSQEGTISGGPQYF. The CDR3 DNA reads TGTGCCAGCAGCCAAGAGGGAACTATTAGCGGGGGACCGCAGTATTTT.

The chain combines TRBV6-1 with TRBJ1-2, with 11 nucleotides matching TRBD1. This CDR3 region has 14 residues. Germline CDR1 reads MNHNS; CDR2 reads SASEGT. V trimming: 8 bases; J trimming: 8 bases; junction bases outside the gene matches: 10. In nucleotides, the CDR3 is TGTGCCAGCGACCGGACAGGGGGCAGAGGAGGCTACACCTTC. This translates into CASDRTGGRGGYTF.

This chain connects TRBV29-1 to TRBJ2-1, with D possibly matching TRBD2 (5 bases). CDR1 SQVTM and CDR2 ANQGSEA come from the germline V gene. CDR3 length: 17 amino acids. Trimming stripped 4 bases from V and 0 bases from J, with 19 bases between. CDR3 region: CSVGGFRGVISYNEQFF. CDR3 nucleotide sequence: TGCAGCGTTGGCGGGTTTCGTGGGGTCATCTCCTACAATGAGCAGTTCTTC.

The chain couples TRBV12-3 or TRBV12-4 to TRBJ2-7, with 8 positions matching TRBD2. The ends lost 6 bases at V and 5 bases at J; junction bases unmatched: 9. This CDR3 spans 14 amino acids. The CDR3 region has the DNA TGTGCCAGCAGGGCGGGGGGCAGCGGGGACGAGCAGTACTTC. Translating gives CASRAGGSGDEQYF.

The V gene is TRBV7-2, the J gene TRBJ2-7; D is unresolved. Between the trimmed V and J ends, which lost 4 bases and 2 bases, there was a span of 9 bases. This CDR3 has 13 amino acids. Germline CDR1 and CDR2: SGHTA and FQGNSA. In DNA form, the CDR3 reads TGTGCCAGCAGCTCCCCGAATACCTACGAGCAGTACTTC. Translating gives CASSSPNTYEQYF.